This TCR beta chain comes out of a study of blood T cells in healthy people across ages. Regarding the study as a whole: A greater number of naive CD4+ cells and higher diversity distinguished long-lived donors from aged donors.

This CDR3 spans 17 amino acids. The junction had 4 bases not matched to a gene; V was cut back by 0 bases and J by 1 base. Per germline, CDR1 SEHNR and CDR2 FQNEAQ (reference sequence). A second PCR of about 7 to 11 cycles used a sample-barcoded 5' primer and a J-beta primer mix. TCRdb reprocessed the 5' RACE reads via MiXCR and lists one record per CDR3 protein. The table has 1.5 million to 2 million distinct CDR3 sequences, about 50% seen once; the top ten hold roughly 2%. This clonotype has a handful of counts. Its cognate antigen is unknown. The chain employs TRBV7-9 and TRBJ2-1; 9 bases fit TRBD1. Sequenced input: blood. The source of this sequence is a woman aged 40 to 50 in good health. CDR3: CASSLAGQGSSYNEQFF. CDR3 bases: TGTGCCAGCAGCTTAGCCGGACAGGGGTCGTCCTACAATGAGCAGTTCTTC.